Described below is a single T cell receptor beta chain sequence and its context. Its antigen remains undetermined. No much larger clonotype is one base removed from it; base qualities were not supplied. The library was prepared using the immunoSEQ multiplex PCR assay. For the multiplex PCR, a mixture combining 60 forward primers for TCR Vbeta segments and 13 reverse primers for TCR Jbeta segments was used. A multiplex PCR assay on genomic DNA amplified the CDR3 region of rearranged TCR beta genes. The amplified TCR beta libraries were sequenced on the Illumina HiSeq System as 87-base-pair reads. As for the authors' bioinformatics: A later analysis tallied tens of millions of unique TCR beta chains across the 660 or so repertoires, and about 10 million of those chains were shared by two or more donors. To remove PCR and sequencing errors, raw reads were error-corrected and collapsed into unique sequences using a nearest-neighbor algorithm that merged closely related sequences. V, D and J gene segments were assigned by aligning CDR3 sequences to IMGT reference sequences. Each retained sequence needed at least a six-nucleotide match to both a V gene segment and a J gene segment. Rearrangements were called productive when the CDR3 lacked stop codons and stayed in frame with V and J; all others were non-productive. CDR3 was defined by IMGT convention, running from the second conserved V-encoded cysteine to the conserved J-encoded phenylalanine. The earlier analysis of 587 of the donors excluded any sequence lacking an unambiguous match to a single V gene segment. In an earlier analysis of several hundred of the donors, V segments were called functional above 56.7% productive rearrangements and were called segregating when the between-donor standard deviation exceeded 5%. A statistical classification framework was built for diagnosing cytomegalovirus status from the catalog of TCR beta chain sequences. In a later analysis, V and J genes were assigned by comparing TCR nucleotide sequences against IMGT/GENE-DB human TR gene sequences. In a later analysis, CDR3 sequences and most-parsimonious VDJ recombination scenarios were assigned using the TCRdist pipeline. In a later analysis, each TCR beta chain was defined by its CDR3 amino acid sequence together with its V-gene family, and reads without a unique V-gene family were excluded. In a later analysis, a few hundred highly shared, low-generation-probability nucleotide sequences were removed to address suspected cross-contamination and a sequencing artifact. In a later analysis, a clonal expansion index was calculated for each public chain from normalized within-repertoire ranks of inferred template counts. In a later analysis, generation probabilities were computed with a VDJ recombination model fitted to out-of-frame rearrangements, and the resulting probabilities were checked against IGoR. In a later analysis, hypergeometric tests were used to score TCR-TCR, TCR-HLA and TCR-CMV co-occurrence, with a repertoire-size bias correction applied to TCR pairs. In a later analysis, false discovery rates were estimated by permuting HLA or CMV assignments 20 times. In a later analysis, co-occurring TCRs were grouped with DBSCAN, and TCRdist sequence similarity was added when clustering was performed within HLA-allele-positive subsets. Co-occurrence clustering excluded repertoires with fewer than 30,000 or more than 120,000 public chains, plus five with anomalous nucleotide sharing. TCRdb carries this immuneACCESS record with in-frame sequences only. Its versions omit some clonotypes, under half of them owing to an unresolved V gene in the studies checked, with the rest unexplained. The V and J calls and clone size come from that table; D and trimming were worked out from the DNA. The sample has approximately 30,000 clones on record, 65% of them singletons. The ten largest clones represent 20% to 25% of the sample.

This sample is drawn from a study of cytomegalovirus exposure and HLA in healthy donors (dated by TCRdb to the late 2010s). General notes on the study: According to an earlier analysis of a few hundred of the donors, some 180 million T cells yielded 90 million to 140 million unique TCR beta sequences and approximately 280 Gb of sequence data. About 280 gigabases of sequencing data and 78 million or so unique TCR sequences were included in an early release covering 550 to 650 HLA-typed donors. Among the roughly 400 genotyped donors, approximately 77% belonged to the genetic ancestry cluster associated with self-reported Caucasian donors. The study aimed to test whether cataloging public T cell receptors could reveal signatures of past pathogen exposure. The study profiled the T cell repertoires of more than 500 subjects by immunosequencing and related them to cytomegalovirus serostatus. Besides the first cohort of roughly 660 subjects, a separate validation cohort made up of roughly 120 different subjects was used. High-throughput TCR immunosequencing, statistical association of individual TCRs with disease status, and machine learning were combined to predict cytomegalovirus infection status. To study patterns of TCR occurrence, a later analysis re-analyzed previously published TCR beta repertoires from under 750 donors and added high-resolution HLA genotyping. Rather than drawing on any new phenotypic data, the later analysis identified candidate immune exposures from TCR beta sequences and the way those sequences occurred across donors. An earlier analysis of 450 to 750 of the donors used high-throughput TCR beta sequencing to judge whether each TCR beta V gene segment behaved as functional or pseudogenic. Donor age, sex, ethnicity and CMV serostatus were collected together with the repertoire data. Genome-wide SNP genotypes for about three fifths of the 666 donors were used in a later genetic analysis, which treated that subset as a discovery cohort. All discovery cohort repertoires had been generated on a single sequencing platform. Class I and class II HLA loci were covered by the typing at four-digit resolution. The number of typed donors differed by locus: about 629-640 for A, B, C, DRB1 and DQB1; 522 for DQA1; roughly 600 for DPA1; and around 490 for DPB1. About 5 DR-DQ haplotypes were handled as single units for association and clustering, since linkage in the cohort was strong. On average, around 240,000 unique TCR beta nucleotide sequences were sequenced per donor among 350 to 400 genotyped donors of the cohort, with roughly 18% of those sequences being non-productive.

The CDR3 starts with the cysteine, ends with the phenylalanine, and has 13 residues. The read is trimmed to its CDR3 DNA, 39 bases read in frame from base 1. From the germline V gene, CDR1 is MGHRA and CDR2 is YSYEKL. From V the trimming removes 4 bases and from J it removes 4 bases, while the gene matches leave 3 bases of the junction unaccounted for. The study at large found these results: A later analysis associated 16,951 TCR beta sequences with specific HLA alleles at a false discovery rate of 0.05. According to a later analysis, TCR association rates differed among HLA loci, with DRB1 alleles showing the most associated TCRs and HLA-C alleles showing the fewest. A further reported finding was that TCR beta sequences accurately predicted the HLA-A and HLA-B alleles for most subjects in the first cohort. In a later analysis, most CMV-associated TCR beta chains were found to appear HLA-restricted, with HLA associations seemingly driven largely by CMV exposure. The authors suggested that the approach could potentially be generalized to other disease states and immunological phenotypes. Three of the identified cytomegalovirus-associated TCR beta chains were confirmed in vitro to be specific for cytomegalovirus antigens. The only immune exposure information available for the cohort was CMV serostatus. Compared with equally common non-associated chains, HLA-associated TCR beta chains in a later analysis were more clonally expanded and had lower generation probabilities. Because some donors lacked HLA typing at each locus, the association tests relied only on the typed subset. When HLA alleles, especially DR and DQ, strongly co-occurred, TCR associations were difficult to assign to individual alleles. The 87-base-pair reads could not distinguish some IMGT-functional V segments, including TRBV6-2 and TRBV6-3, so those segments were excluded. Most TCR sequences were seen in very few donors, while some public TCRs were found in many individuals. In a later genetic analysis, a missense DCLRE1C variant was associated with V-gene and J-gene trimming of TCR beta chains, and the association was replicated in an independent cohort. Because counts were too low, some 16 rarely observed V segments, including chromosome 9 orphons, were excluded from the earlier analysis of several hundred of the donors. Correlated functional status among segregating V segments might reflect linkage disequilibrium, but an unknown experimental factor could not be ruled out. The sequencing pipeline was judged likely to have produced a cluster of highly shared sequence variants as a technical artifact. Several of the top co-occurrence clusters appeared to be linked to parvovirus B19, influenza, CMV and Epstein-Barr virus, according to a later analysis. According to a later genetic analysis, donors in an Asian-associated ancestry cluster had fewer N-insertions in productive TCRs than the approximately 670-donor mean. Roughly uniform sequencing depth across donors was assumed in presence/absence analyses, although this assumption may not hold. Only TCR beta chains were sequenced in this cohort, and the absence of alpha or paired-chain data limited detectable features. In an earlier analysis of some 640 of the donors, most TCR beta V segments were observed in productive rearrangements about 90% or about 30% of the time, broadly matching IMGT annotations. The classifier was reported to diagnose cytomegalovirus status with high specificity and sensitivity in both the original cohort and the validation cohort. The study gave a list of under 200 TCR beta chains associated with cytomegalovirus.

In total, about 650 healthy bone marrow donors made up the cohort. At the time of sampling, every cohort member was nominally healthy, though immune exposures that went unrecorded were likely present. The donor was CMV seropositive and belonged to the group of 250 to 300 seropositive cohort members. Each donor provided a peripheral blood sample, and peripheral blood mononuclear cells were used for TCR beta sequencing. Genomic DNA extraction from the blood cell samples was performed with the Qiagen DNeasy Blood Extraction Kit. The sequence links TRBV4-1 to TRBJ2-7, and 8 bases in between align with TRBD1. Sequenced sample: PBMCs. The sequence was collected from a man aged 50-60 years in good health and CMV-seropositive. The CDR3 corresponds to CASSLNRGYEQYF. DNA sequence: TGCGCCAGCAGCCTTAACAGGGGGTACGAGCAGTACTTC.